A single sample is the source of the 15 T cell receptor beta chains below, sequenced in a study of control samples from healthy donors and cancer patients. The protocol was immunoSEQ multiplex PCR, while the TCRdb copy is restricted to in-frame clones and leaves out a portion. The repertoire has about 150,000 clones, roughly 90% of them found once; the top ten carry 0.65% to 0.85%. The source material was blood. Source of these receptors: a woman between 25 and 40 years old in good health.

The gene calls are TRBV10-1 and TRBJ2-1; 8 bases match TRBD2. CDR3 size: 15 residues. Losses at the gene ends were 2 bases for V and 6 bases for J; bases not matched to a gene: 6. Germline CDR1 reads WNHNN; CDR2 reads SYGVQD (reference sequence). CDR3 nucleotide sequence: TGCGCCAGCAGTGAGACGGTAGCGGGAAGCAATGAGCAGTTCTTC. Amino acids: CASSETVAGSNEQFF.

The rearrangement uses TRBV28 and TRBJ1-1; D remains unclear. Looked up from germline, CDR1 is MDHEN and CDR2 is SYDVKM. V was trimmed by 6 bases and J by 3 bases, leaving 17 bases between them. This CDR3 comprises 15 residues. Written as DNA, the CDR3 is TGTGCCAGCAGGCCTTCACTTCTCTGGGACACTGAAGCTTTCTTT. Amino acid sequence: CASRPSLLWDTEAFF.

The chain has TRBV6-5 and TRBJ2-3; TRBD1 aligns across 9 bases. This CDR3 comprises 14 residues. Looked up from germline, CDR1 is MNHEY and CDR2 is SVGAGI. Trimming took 7 bases from V and 4 from J; bases not matched to a gene: 6. The CDR3 loop reads CASKRGTGPDTQYF. CDR3 bases: TGTGCCAGCAAACGGGGGACAGGGCCAGATACGCAGTATTTT.

The chain couples TRBV6-2 or TRBV6-3 to TRBJ2-7, with 14 bases identical to TRBD2. Germline lookup yields CDR1 MNHEY and CDR2 SVGEGT. The CDR3 sequence is 15 residues long. J was trimmed by 6 bases and V by 4 bases; bases with no gene match: 5. The CDR3 DNA reads TGTGCCAGCAGTTCCGCAGGACTAGCGGGGGGCGAGCAGTACTTC. Translated, it gives CASSSAGLAGGEQYF.

The rearrangement uses TRBV19 and TRBJ1-2; no definite D call. V shed 1 base and J shed 7 bases, with 13 bases lying between them. Germline assignment: CDR1 LNHDA and CDR2 SQIVND (reference sequence). This CDR3 region has 14 residues. In DNA, the CDR3 is TGTGCCAGTAGTATAGTAGCACAGACTGGTGGCTACACCTTC. Translated, it gives CASSIVAQTGGYTF.

The chain couples TRBV4-1 to TRBJ1-1; D might be TRBD1 (6 bases). With 6 bases removed from V and 2 bases from J, the gap between germline ends came to 7 bases. This CDR3 is built from 12 residues. Per germline, CDR1 MGHRA and CDR2 YSYEKL. The CDR3 DNA follows: TGCGCCAGCAGAGGGGGAAACACTGAAGCTTTCTTT. As protein: CASRGGNTEAFF.

The J gene is TRBJ2-1, the V gene TRBV29-1; no clear D. Germline V gene sequence: CDR1 SQVTM, CDR2 ANQGSEA. This CDR3 has 11 residues. V was pared by 7 bases and J by 3 bases, with 7 bases between. Here the CDR3 DNA reads TGCAGCGACGTGATCTACAATGAGCAGTTCTTC. Its protein is CSDVIYNEQFF.

This clone was picked up a small number of times. V is TRBV25-1 and J is TRBJ2-1; D unresolved. V was trimmed by 6 bases and J by 0 bases, leaving 9 bases between them. Germline CDR1 reads MGHDK; CDR2 reads SYGVNS. The CDR3 length is 14 residues. The CDR3 DNA is TGTGCCAGCAGAGACACAAGCTCCTACAATGAGCAGTTCTTC. Encoded protein: CASRDTSSYNEQFF.

This sequence joins TRBV4-3 and TRBJ2-1; TRBD2 is a possible D gene (7 bases). V was pared by 6 bases and J by 1 base, with 13 bases between. There are 15 residues in the CDR3. CDR1 and CDR2 from the germline V gene are LGHNA and YSLEER. CDR3 nucleotide sequence: TGCGCCAGCAGTAGAGGGGGAGGGTCCTACAATGAGCAGTTCTTC. As protein: CASSRGGGSYNEQFF.

The rearrangement joins TRBV11-2 to TRBJ2-7, with TRBD2 identical over 12 bases. V lost 1 base, J lost 6 bases, and 4 bases stayed unmatched. This CDR3 contains 15 residues. CDR1 and CDR2 (germline): SGHAT, FQNNGV. This CDR3 reads CASSLVPSGRAEQYF. The CDR3 DNA reads TGTGCCAGCAGCTTAGTGCCTAGCGGGAGGGCCGAGCAGTACTTC.

The J gene is TRBJ1-1, the V gene TRBV13; 7 bases align to TRBD1. CDR3 size: 16 residues. V was clipped by 0 bases and J by 1 base; unmatched bases: 5. From germline, CDR1 is PRHDT and CDR2 FYEKMQ (reference sequence). The CDR3 region has the DNA TGTGCCAGCAGCTTAGGGGCAGGGGGGTGGAACACTGAAGCTTTCTTT. As protein: CASSLGAGGWNTEAFF.

J is TRBJ1-4 and V is TRBV6-1; TRBD1 might be the D (6 bases). From germline, CDR1 is MNHNS and CDR2 SASEGT. This CDR3 has 15 amino acids. Trimming removed 2 bases at V and 10 bases at J, with 17 bases between. CDR3 loop: CASSELGGRFGKLFF. The CDR3 DNA reads as TGTGCCAGCAGTGAATTAGGGGGGCGCTTCGGAAAACTGTTTTTT.

The V and J genes are TRBV6-5 and TRBJ2-2; D possibly matches TRBD1 or TRBD2 (5 bases each). Germline values: CDR1 MNHEY, CDR2 SVGAGI. This CDR3 has 15 amino acids. V was cut by 5 bases and J by 9 bases, with 19 bases left in between. The DNA of the CDR3 is TGTGCCAGCAGTCCTCGGGACGAGGGTGGAAGGGAGCTGTTTTTT. Amino acid sequence: CASSPRDEGGRELFF.

This clone was picked up one time. The CDR3 nucleotides are TGTGCCAGCAGCCTAGGACGTTCCTCTGGAAACACCATATATTTT. It codes for CASSLGRSSGNTIYF. V gene TRBV7-9 combines with J gene TRBJ1-3, with D unclear. CDR3 length equals 15 residues. The germline V and J ends were trimmed by 5 bases and 0 bases, with 11 bases remaining between them. Germline CDR1 and CDR2: SEHNR and FQNEAQ (reference sequence).

This chain connects TRBV6-5 to TRBJ2-7, with 12 nucleotides matching TRBD2. Germline loops: CDR1 MNHEY, CDR2 SVGAGI. The CDR3 is 15 residues long. Trimming took 8 bases from V and 5 from J; bases not matched to a gene: 10. Here the CDR3 reads CASHRLAGESHEQYF. The CDR3 nucleotides read TGTGCCAGCCACCGACTAGCGGGAGAGAGTCACGAGCAGTACTTC.